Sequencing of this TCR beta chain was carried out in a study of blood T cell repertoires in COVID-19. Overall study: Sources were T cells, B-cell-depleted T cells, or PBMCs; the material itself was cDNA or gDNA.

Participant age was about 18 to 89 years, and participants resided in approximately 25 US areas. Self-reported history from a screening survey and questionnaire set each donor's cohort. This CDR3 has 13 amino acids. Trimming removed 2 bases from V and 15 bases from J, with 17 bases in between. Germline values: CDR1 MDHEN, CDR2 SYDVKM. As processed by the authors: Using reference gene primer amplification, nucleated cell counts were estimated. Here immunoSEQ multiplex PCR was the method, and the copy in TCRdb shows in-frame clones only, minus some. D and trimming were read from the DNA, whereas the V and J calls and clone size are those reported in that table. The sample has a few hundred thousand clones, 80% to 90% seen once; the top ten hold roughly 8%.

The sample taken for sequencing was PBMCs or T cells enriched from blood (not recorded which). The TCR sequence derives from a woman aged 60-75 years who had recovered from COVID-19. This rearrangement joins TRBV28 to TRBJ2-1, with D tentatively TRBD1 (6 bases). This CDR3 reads CASSLSSSGAWFF. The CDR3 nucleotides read TGTGCCAGCAGTTTAAGTTCCTCAGGGGCTTGGTTCTTC.